This T cell receptor beta chain is from a study of cytomegalovirus exposure and HLA in healthy donors. Overall study findings and caveats: Using the classifier, cytomegalovirus status was reportedly diagnosed with high specificity and sensitivity. Per a later analysis, about 18,000 TCR beta sequences showed association with HLA alleles at 0.05 false discovery rate. Cytomegalovirus-associated status was assigned to around 160 TCR beta chains.

As for this clone: Antigen: not known. At one boundary the junction diverges from the germline segment, which might be a read error.

This CDR3 is 13 amino acids long. Germline-derived CDR1 and CDR2 are SQVTM and ANQGSEA. Primers for the PCR totalled 60 Vbeta and 13 Jbeta. The protocol was immunoSEQ multiplex PCR, while the TCRdb copy is restricted to in-frame clones and leaves out a portion. Among roughly 100,000 clones listed, 13% to 15% were seen once. Sequenced sample: PBMCs. The rearrangement uses TRBV29-1 and TRBJ2-7, with 11 bases matching TRBD2. The receptor's source is a female donor in good health and CMV-seronegative. Written as DNA, the CDR3 is TGCAGCGTCCGGACTAGCGGGTTCGACGATCAGTACTTC. Encoded protein: CSVRTSGFDDQYF.